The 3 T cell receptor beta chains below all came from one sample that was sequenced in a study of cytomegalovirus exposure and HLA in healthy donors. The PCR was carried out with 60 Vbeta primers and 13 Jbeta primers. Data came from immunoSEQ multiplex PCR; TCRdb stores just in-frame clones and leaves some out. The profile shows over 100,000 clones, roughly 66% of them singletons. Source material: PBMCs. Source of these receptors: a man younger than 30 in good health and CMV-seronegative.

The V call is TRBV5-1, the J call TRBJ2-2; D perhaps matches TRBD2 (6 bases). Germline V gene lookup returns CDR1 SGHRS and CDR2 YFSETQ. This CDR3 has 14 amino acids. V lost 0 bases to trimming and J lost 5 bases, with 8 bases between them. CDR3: CASSLAAGTGELFF. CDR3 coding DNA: TGCGCCAGCAGCTTGGCCGCGGGAACCGGGGAGCTGTTTTTT.

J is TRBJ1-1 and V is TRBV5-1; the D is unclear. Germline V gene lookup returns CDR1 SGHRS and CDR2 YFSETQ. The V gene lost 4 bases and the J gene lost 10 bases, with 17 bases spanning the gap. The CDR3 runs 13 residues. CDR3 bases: TGCGCCAGCAGCCCGGAATCCTGGGCGCGAGCTTTCTTT. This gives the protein CASSPESWARAFF.

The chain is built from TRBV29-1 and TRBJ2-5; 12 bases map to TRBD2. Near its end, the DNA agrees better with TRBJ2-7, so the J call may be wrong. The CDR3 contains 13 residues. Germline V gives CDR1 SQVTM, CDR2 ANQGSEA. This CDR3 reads CSVLTSGGYEQYF. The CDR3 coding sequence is TGCAGCGTTCTGACTAGCGGGGGTTACGAGCAGTACTTC.